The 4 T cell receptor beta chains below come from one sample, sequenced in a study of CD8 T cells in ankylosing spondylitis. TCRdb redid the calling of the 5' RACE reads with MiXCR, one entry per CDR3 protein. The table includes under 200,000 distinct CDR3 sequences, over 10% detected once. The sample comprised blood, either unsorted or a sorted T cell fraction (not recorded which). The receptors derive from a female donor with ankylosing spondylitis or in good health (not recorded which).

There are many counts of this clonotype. The CDR3 reads CASSLAMGAYEQYF. The CDR3 DNA reads as TGCGCCAGCAGCTTAGCTATGGGAGCCTACGAGCAGTACTTC. The rearrangement joins TRBV5-1 to TRBJ2-7, with D maybe TRBD2 (5 bases). The CDR3 totals 14 residues. In germline, CDR1 is SGHRS, CDR2 YFSETQ. Trimming shortened V by 2 bases and J by 2 bases, and 11 bases separated the two germline ends.

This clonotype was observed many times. CDR3 protein: CASSLALGQGYEQYF. In DNA form, the CDR3 reads TGTGCCAGCAGCTTAGCGTTAGGACAGGGGTACGAGCAGTACTTC. The gene calls are TRBV7-6 and TRBJ2-7, with 9 bases lining up with TRBD1. The CDR3 totals 15 residues. V was clipped by 0 bases and J by 4 bases; unmatched bases: 4. CDR1 is SGHVS and CDR2 is FNYEAQ in the germline V gene.

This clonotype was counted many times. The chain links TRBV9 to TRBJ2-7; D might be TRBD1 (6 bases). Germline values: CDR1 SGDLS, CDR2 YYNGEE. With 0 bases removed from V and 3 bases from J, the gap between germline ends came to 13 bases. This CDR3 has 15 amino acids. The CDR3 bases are TGTGCCAGCAGCGTAGGCGGCGACAGGATCTACGAGCAGTACTTC. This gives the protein CASSVGGDRIYEQYF.

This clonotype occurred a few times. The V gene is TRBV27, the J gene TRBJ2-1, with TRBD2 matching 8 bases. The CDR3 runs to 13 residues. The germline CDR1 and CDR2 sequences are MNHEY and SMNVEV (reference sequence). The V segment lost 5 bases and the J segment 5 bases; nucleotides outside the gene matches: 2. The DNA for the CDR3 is TGTGCCAGCAGTGGGACTAGTCACAATGAGCAGTTCTTC. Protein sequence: CASSGTSHNEQFF.